One sample yielded the 18 T cell receptor beta chains listed below, sequenced in a study of T cell changes during pregnancy in multiple sclerosis. Generated by immunoSEQ multiplex PCR, the TCRdb table keeps only in-frame clones and is missing some. The sample includes nearly 60,000 clones, roughly 89% seen only once; the top ten take approximately 0.45%. Here the sequenced sample was CD4+ T cells from peripheral blood mononuclear cells, taken after pregnancy. The receptors come from a female donor in good health, enrolled as a control in a pregnancy study.

As concerns this clone: Mismatch with germline at one junction end may stem from a read error. The J gene is TRBJ2-2, the V gene TRBV7-7, with TRBD1 identical over 8 bases. The CDR3 is made up of 15 amino acids. Germline CDR1 is SSHAT and CDR2 is FNYEAQ (reference sequence). The CDR3 coding sequence is TGTGCTAGCAGCTTCGGGACAGGGAACACCGGGGAGCTGTTTTTT. Its protein product is CASSFGTGNTGELFF. Variable domain in full (rest from reference TRBV7-7 and TRBJ2-2): GAGVSQSPRYKVTKRGQDVTLRCDPISSHATLYWYQQALGQGPEFLTYFNYEAQPDKSGLPSDRFSAERPEGSISTLTIQRTEQRDSAMYRCASSFGTGNTGELFFGEGSRLTVL.

This chain joins TRBV7-9 and TRBJ1-1; tentatively, D is TRBD1 (6 bases). Germline V lookup: CDR1 SEHNR, CDR2 FQNEAQ (reference sequence). V dropped 1 base and J dropped 7 bases, with 13 bases sitting between them. This CDR3 has 14 residues. The CDR3 loop reads CASSLEGHRVEAFF. In DNA, the CDR3 is TGTGCCAGCAGCTTAGAGGGCCACAGGGTTGAAGCTTTCTTT. The complete variable domain, with remaining parts taken from reference TRBV7-9 and TRBJ1-1, reads DTGVSQNPRHKITKRGQNVTFRCDPISEHNRLYWYRQTLGQGPEFLTYFQNEAQLEKSRLLSDRFSAERPKGSFSTLEIQRTEQGDSAMYLCASSLEGHRVEAFFGQGTRLTVV.

The CDR3 DNA reads TGCGCCAGCAGCCAAGAATCCGGACTGATGAACACTGAAGCTTTCTTT. It translates to CASSQESGLMNTEAFF. This chain joins TRBV4-3 and TRBJ1-1; D not resolved. The CDR3 is 16 amino acids. Trimming removed 0 bases from V and 0 bases from J, with 11 bases in between. The V gene's germline CDR1 is LGHNA and CDR2 YSLEER.

The chain carries TRBV7-3 and TRBJ2-1, with D possibly being TRBD1 (5 bases). The CDR3 is made up of 12 amino acids. V lost 1 base to trimming and J lost 7 bases, with 5 bases between them. Germline loops: CDR1 SGHTA, CDR2 FQGTGA. As DNA, the CDR3 is TGTGCCAGCAGCTTAAACAGGAATGAGCAGTTCTTC. It specifies CASSLNRNEQFF.

There are a few counts of this clone. The V gene is TRBV5-1, the J gene TRBJ1-1, with 7 bases lining up with TRBD1. The V segment lost 5 bases and the J segment 5 bases; nucleotides outside the gene matches: 6. CDR1 SGHRS and CDR2 YFSETQ come from the germline V gene. There are 13 residues in the CDR3. The CDR3 bases are TGCGCCAGCAGTAGACAGGGAAGGACTGAAGCTTTCTTT. Translating gives CASSRQGRTEAFF.

The chain couples TRBV7-6 to TRBJ1-1; 10 bases match TRBD1. This CDR3 contains 17 residues. Germline lookup yields CDR1 SGHVS and CDR2 FNYEAQ. The trim removed 1 base at V and 5 bases at J, leaving 10 bases unmatched. The DNA of the CDR3 is TGTGCCAGCAGCTTAGGTAGTCCCGGGACAGGGGCAACTGAAGCTTTCTTT. Its translation is CASSLGSPGTGATEAFF.

The V gene is TRBV4-2, the J gene TRBJ2-3, with 8 bases aligning to TRBD2. CDR1 is LGHNA and CDR2 is YNFKEQ in the germline V gene. Trimming took 0 bases from V and 1 from J; bases not matched to a gene: 6. There are 17 residues in the CDR3. For the CDR3, the DNA is TGTGCCAGCAGCCAAGAACGTGGTAGCGGGGGCACAGATACGCAGTATTTT. It specifies CASSQERGSGGTDTQYF.

The rearrangement uses TRBV5-1 and TRBJ2-1, with TRBD2 matching over 10 bases. Trimming cost V 4 bases and J 1 base; bases outside gene matches: 14. Germline lookup yields CDR1 SGHRS and CDR2 YFSETQ. The CDR3 extends over 19 amino acids. CDR3 nucleotides: TGCGCCAGCAGCCCCACCCTGACTAGCGGGCGGGTGTCCTACAATGAGCAGTTCTTC. This codes for CASSPTLTSGRVSYNEQFF.

J is TRBJ1-1 and V is TRBV7-3; TRBD1 matches 8 bases. Per the germline V gene, CDR1 is SGHTA and CDR2 is FQGTGA. With 5 bases clipped from V and 4 bases from J, the junction kept 3 bases outside the gene matches. The CDR3 spans 13 residues. CDR3 sequence (DNA): TGTGCCAGCAGCCAAACAGGGGGCACTGAAGCTTTCTTT. Its protein is CASSQTGGTEAFF.

V and J are TRBV7-9 and TRBJ2-7, with 7 bases that match TRBD1. Germline trimming cut 5 bases from V and 7 bases from J; bases unmatched to any gene: 20. The CDR3 has 17 amino acids. CDR1 and CDR2 from the germline V gene are SEHNR and FQNEAQ (reference sequence). The CDR3 nucleotides read TGTGCCAGCAGCCCTACCATGGCGGGCACAGGGGCCTCTGAGCAGTACTTC. Protein: CASSPTMAGTGASEQYF. Full variable domain (remainder filled in from reference TRBV7-9 and TRBJ2-7): DTGVSQNPRHKITKRGQNVTFRCDPISEHNRLYWYRQTLGQGPEFLTYFQNEAQLEKSRLLSDRFSAERPKGSFSTLEIQRTEQGDSAMYLCASSPTMAGTGASEQYFGPGTRLTVT.

This rearrangement joins TRBV15 to TRBJ2-7; tentative D call: TRBD2 (5 bases). Germline assignment: CDR1 LNHNV and CDR2 YYDKDF (reference sequence). CDR3 length: 16 residues. Trimming removed 0 bases from V and 2 bases from J, with 14 bases in between. CDR3 residues: CATSREKAASAYEQYF. Here the CDR3 DNA reads TGTGCCACCAGCAGAGAGAAAGCGGCCAGTGCCTACGAGCAGTACTTC.

This chain links TRBV4-2 with TRBJ1-6, with D possibly TRBD1 on 6 matching bases. The length of the CDR3 is 14 residues. V lost 1 base, J lost 6 bases, and 7 bases lay in between. Per germline, CDR1 LGHNA and CDR2 YNFKEQ. This CDR3 is CASSQAGANSPLHF. CDR3 nucleotides: TGTGCCAGCAGCCAAGCAGGGGCTAATTCACCCCTCCACTTT.

DNA for the CDR3: TGTGCCAGCAGCGGCGAGGGGGGGCAGATTGAAGCTTTCTTT. Translating gives CASSGEGGQIEAFF. The chain has TRBV9 and TRBJ1-1, with a weak D call TRBD1 (6 bases). Per germline, CDR1 SGDLS and CDR2 YYNGEE. The V end was cut by 3 bases, the J end by 7 bases, with 16 bases between. The CDR3 runs 14 residues.

The J gene is TRBJ2-3, the V gene TRBV4-1, with 8 bases fitting TRBD2. The junction had 16 bases not matched to a gene; V was cut back by 2 bases and J by 0 bases. The CDR3 consists of 20 residues. Looked up from germline, CDR1 is MGHRA and CDR2 is YSYEKL. CDR3 DNA: TGCGCCAGCAGCCAACCCCCTATGCAGCGGGGGCTTCTTAGCACAGATACGCAGTATTTT. Encoded protein: CASSQPPMQRGLLSTDTQYF.

V and J are TRBV10-3 and TRBJ1-4; 9 nucleotides agree with TRBD1. In germline, CDR1 is ENHRY, CDR2 SYGVKD. The V and J ends lost 6 bases and 5 bases, in that order; junction bases with no gene match: 4. This CDR3 is 14 amino acids long. In DNA form, the CDR3 reads TGTGCCATCAGACCGGGACAGGGCAATGAAAAACTGTTTTTT. It encodes CAIRPGQGNEKLFF.

The chain employs TRBV28 and TRBJ2-6; TRBD1 matches 10 bases. The CDR3 sequence is 17 residues long. Losses at the gene ends were 5 bases for V and 4 bases for J; bases not matched to a gene: 8. The germline V gene encodes CDR1 MDHEN and CDR2 SYDVKM. CDR3: CASSVTGTGAGANVLTF. Written as DNA, the CDR3 is TGTGCCAGCAGTGTCACCGGGACAGGGGCCGGGGCCAACGTCCTGACTTTC.

This clone appeared a few times. The chain carries TRBV5-1 and TRBJ2-6; 9 nucleotides line up with TRBD1. Trimming cost V 1 base and J 0 bases; bases outside gene matches: 8. The CDR3 is made up of 19 amino acids. The germline CDR1 and CDR2 sequences are SGHRS and YFSETQ. CDR3 protein: CASSLQGQGFLSGANVLTF. CDR3 in DNA: TGCGCCAGCAGCTTGCAGGGACAGGGCTTCCTCTCTGGGGCCAACGTCCTGACTTTC.

Only one count was recorded for this clone. The J gene is TRBJ2-7, the V gene TRBV9, with TRBD1 matching 9 bases. With 3 bases clipped from V and 2 bases from J, the junction kept 0 bases outside the gene matches. The CDR3 is 13 amino acids. Germline V gene lookup returns CDR1 SGDLS and CDR2 YYNGEE. The chain's CDR3 is CASSGDRAYEQYF. The CDR3 DNA follows: TGTGCCAGCAGCGGGGACAGGGCCTACGAGCAGTACTTC. The complete variable domain, with remaining parts taken from reference TRBV9 and TRBJ2-7, reads DSGVTQTPKHLITATGQRVTLRCSPRSGDLSVYWYQQSLDQGLQFLIQYYNGEERAKGNILERFSAQQFPDLHSELNLSSLELGDSALYFCASSGDRAYEQYFGPGTRLTVT.